The source of this TCR beta chain is a study of tumor-infiltrating lymphocytes in primary liver carcinoma. Overall study context: The five patients, who were men and women, ranged in age from 30 to 69 years. Study-level results: Pairs comparing tumor with adjacent tissue or blood overlapped less than pairs drawn from tumor regions. Researchers report that only about 7-24% of top clones turned up in all five tumor regions. Significantly larger top-250-clone fractions were found in tumors than in blood (p = 0.039).

Total RNA (roughly 530 ng) served as template for TCR beta cDNA synthesis primed by a constant-region primer. A slightly modified ARM-PCR protocol with three nested multiplex PCR rounds produced these TCR beta libraries. In the first two PCR rounds, TRBV1-TRBV30 forward primers were paired with a C-beta reverse primer, and each round lasted roughly 10 cycles. TCRdb processed the multiplex PCR reads anew with MiXCR; each CDR3 protein has one entry. The data hold 150,000 to 200,000 distinct CDR3 sequences, with 85% observed a single time. In germline, CDR1 is LGHNA, CDR2 YNFKEQ. V lost 0 bases, J lost 8 bases, and 13 bases lay in between. The length of the CDR3 is 14 residues. Of note for this clonotype: What it binds is not known.

The tissue used was unsorted bulk material of 20-30 mg. RNA and DNA were co-extracted from it with the AllPrep DNA/RNA mini kit. Material for sequencing was tumor tissue from primary liver carcinoma. The TCR comes from a man aged 40-55 years with primary liver carcinoma and hepatitis B virus infection. The rearrangement joins TRBV4-2 to TRBJ1-2; no reliable D call. CDR3 DNA: TGTGCCAGCAGCCAAGATCGAACGGTCTGGGGCTACACCTTC. It is translated as CASSQDRTVWGYTF.